The next 19 T cell receptor beta chains were all read from a single sample in a study of PD-L1 blockade in urothelial cancer. Libraries were prepared by immunoSEQ multiplex PCR; TCRdb keeps only in-frame clonotypes and omits some of them. The repertoire holds approximately 79,000 clones, with under 95% as singletons. This sample's time point: peripheral blood 6 weeks after treatment start. The material was PBMCs, obtained around atezolizumab (anti-PD-L1) treatment. These TCRs come from a woman older than 75 with urothelial cancer.

The chain combines TRBV30 with TRBJ2-7, with 14 bases aligning to TRBD2. The ends lost 3 bases at V and 4 bases at J; junction bases unmatched: 8. The CDR3 extends over 16 amino acids. The germline V gene has CDR1 GTSNPN and CDR2 SVGIG (reference sequence). The CDR3, as DNA: TGTGCCTGGAGCGACGGGACTAGCGGGAGTAAATACGAGCAGTACTTC. It translates to CAWSDGTSGSKYEQYF.

The chain links TRBV6-6 to TRBJ2-7; 9 bases agree with TRBD1. Trimming at V came to 7 bases and at J to 4 bases, leaving 8 bases not matched to a gene. This CDR3 has 14 amino acids. Germline V gene lookup returns CDR1 MNHNY and CDR2 SVGAGI (reference sequence). In nucleotides, the CDR3 is TGTGCCAGCAACCGATTACAGGGGGCGTACGAGCAGTACTTC. It encodes CASNRLQGAYEQYF.

The chain links TRBV5-1 to TRBJ2-7; D is possibly TRBD1 (6 bases). The CDR3 covers 15 residues. V gave up 1 base and J gave up 5 bases, with 16 bases separating them. The germline CDR1 and CDR2 sequences are SGHRS and YFSETQ. As DNA, the CDR3 is TGCGCCAGCAGCTTGTTCCAGGGGAAGGTGGACGAGCAGTACTTC. This translates into CASSLFQGKVDEQYF.

This clone was counted a single time. The CDR3, as DNA: TGTGCCAGCAGTTTTCTCACAGGGGCTTTAGGCTACGAGCAGTACTTC. This encodes CASSFLTGALGYEQYF. This chain joins TRBV27 and TRBJ2-7; TRBD1 matches at 7 bases. Looked up from germline, CDR1 is MNHEY and CDR2 is SMNVEV (reference sequence). With V trimmed by 3 bases and J by 3 bases, 11 bases remained unmatched. This CDR3 spans 16 amino acids.

The chain recombines TRBV15 with TRBJ2-1; 10 bases agree with TRBD2. The trim removed 3 bases at V and 8 bases at J, leaving 10 bases unmatched. CDR3 length equals 16 residues. The V gene's germline CDR1 is LNHNV and CDR2 YYDKDF (reference sequence). The CDR3 spells CATSSKLGAGGDEQFF. CDR3 DNA: TGTGCCACCAGCAGTAAATTGGGAGCGGGAGGGGATGAGCAGTTCTTC.

The V and J genes are TRBV30 and TRBJ1-5; D not certain. The CDR3 consists of 15 residues. Germline V gene lookup returns CDR1 GTSNPN and CDR2 SVGIG (reference sequence). V lost 0 bases, J lost 4 bases, and 13 bases lay in between. The CDR3 sequence is CAWSVFGSANQPQHF. In DNA, the CDR3 is TGTGCCTGGAGTGTATTCGGCAGCGCAAATCAGCCCCAGCATTTT.

The chain couples TRBV7-3 to TRBJ1-1; D is unresolved. The CDR3 extends over 14 amino acids. Germline CDR1 reads SGHTA; CDR2 reads FQGTGA. The V gene lost 1 base and the J gene lost 4 bases, with 10 bases spanning the gap. In DNA form, the CDR3 reads TGTGCCAGCAGCTTAAGGCCAGGCGTCACTGAAGCTTTCTTT. Its translation: CASSLRPGVTEAFF.

This clone was detected once. The CDR3 spells CASSTGVSNQPQHF. The CDR3 nucleotides read TGTGCCAGCAGTACAGGGGTTAGCAATCAGCCCCAGCATTTT. V gene TRBV6-1 combines with J gene TRBJ1-5; TRBD1 matches at 7 bases. This CDR3 is 14 amino acids long. CDR1 is MNHNS and CDR2 is SASEGT in the germline V gene. Unmatched junction bases numbered 1, after V lost 5 bases and J lost 0 bases.

The chain carries TRBV10-1 and TRBJ2-7, with D unclear. Germline V gene lookup returns CDR1 WNHNN and CDR2 SYGVQD (reference sequence). V was clipped by 2 bases and J by 3 bases, with 14 bases between them. This CDR3 is 15 amino acids long. The CDR3 sequence: CASSEVGVAGYEQYF. CDR3 nucleotides: TGCGCCAGCAGTGAGGTAGGAGTGGCCGGCTACGAGCAGTACTTC.

CDR3 protein: CASSPGTVGTGELFF. DNA of the CDR3: TGTGCCAGCTCACCTGGGACAGTCGGCACCGGGGAGCTGTTTTTT. V usage is TRBV18 and J usage is TRBJ2-2; TRBD1 matches at 7 bases. V gave up 3 bases and J gave up 4 bases; unmatched junction bases: 5. CDR1 KGHSH and CDR2 LQKENI come from the germline V gene. The CDR3 consists of 15 residues.

Points on this clone: Other nucleotide sequences in the sample specify the same CDR3. V and J are TRBV30 and TRBJ1-2; 8 bases map to TRBD1. V trimming: 6 bases; J trimming: 1 base; junction bases outside the gene matches: 4. The CDR3 length is 13 residues. Germline V gives CDR1 GTSNPN, CDR2 SVGIG (reference sequence). In DNA form, the CDR3 reads TGTGCCTGTCCGGACAGGGTTAACTATGGCTACACCTTC. This gives the protein CACPDRVNYGYTF.

This clone appeared a single time. CDR3 amino acids: CASSSQRGVETQYF. The CDR3 region has the DNA TGTGCCAGCAGTTCCCAGCGGGGGGTAGAGACCCAGTACTTC. J is TRBJ2-5 and V is TRBV28, with 9 bases fitting TRBD2. The CDR3 contains 14 residues. Unmatched junction bases numbered 4, after V lost 4 bases and J lost 4 bases. Germline V gives CDR1 MDHEN, CDR2 SYDVKM.

This clone has just one count. The CDR3 region is CASSLQGTDTEAFF. CDR3 nucleotides: TGTGCCAGCAGTTTACAGGGTACGGACACTGAAGCTTTCTTT. The chain has TRBV28 and TRBJ1-1, with D possibly matching TRBD1 (5 bases). Trimming removed 2 bases from V and 3 bases from J, with 10 bases in between. The germline CDR1 and CDR2 sequences are MDHEN and SYDVKM. The CDR3 runs 14 residues.

The rearrangement uses TRBV29-1 and TRBJ2-3; D is uncertain. The CDR3 loop spans 12 amino acids. Trimming stripped 8 bases from V and 0 bases from J, with 9 bases between. Germline CDR1 reads SQVTM; CDR2 reads ANQGSEA. The CDR3 loop is CSYSLSTDTQYF. In DNA form, the CDR3 reads TGCAGCTACTCACTGAGCACAGATACGCAGTATTTT.

This clone occurred once. V and J are TRBV9 and TRBJ1-2, with TRBD1 as a possible D gene (5 bases). The CDR3 has 14 residues. V was cut by 4 bases and J by 4 bases, with 14 bases left in between. Germline V lookup: CDR1 SGDLS, CDR2 YYNGEE. Here the CDR3 reads CASSPRQSFYGYTF. The CDR3 bases are TGTGCCAGCAGCCCCAGACAGTCATTCTATGGCTACACCTTC.

The rearrangement joins TRBV19 to TRBJ2-7; TRBD2 agrees at 14 bases. From germline, CDR1 is LNHDA and CDR2 SQIVND (reference sequence). V dropped 5 bases and J dropped 6; count of bases not matched to a gene: 9. This CDR3 has 16 amino acids. The CDR3, as DNA: TGTGCCAGTAGTCCGGGGACTAGCGGGAGCCTGGGCGAGCAGTACTTC. Protein product: CASSPGTSGSLGEQYF. The variable domain in full, completed from reference TRBV19 and TRBJ2-7, reads DGGITQSPKYLFRKEGQNVTLSCEQNLNHDAMYWYRQDPGQGLRLIYYSQIVNDFQKGDIAEGYSVSREKKESFPLTVTSAQKNPTAFYLCASSPGTSGSLGEQYFGPGTRLTVT.

The V and J genes are TRBV9 and TRBJ1-3; 7 bases align to TRBD1. Germline assignment: CDR1 SGDLS and CDR2 YYNGEE. This CDR3 spans 14 amino acids. J was trimmed by 2 bases and V by 5 bases; bases with no gene match: 4. CDR3 sequence reads: CASRADRAGNTIYF. CDR3 nucleotides: TGTGCCAGCAGGGCTGACAGGGCTGGAAACACCATATATTTT.

This clone was recorded a few times. The chain uses TRBV5-1 and TRBJ2-1; D possibly corresponds to TRBD1 (6 bases). V was clipped by 3 bases and J by 9 bases, with 10 bases between them. Germline V gene data show CDR1 as SGHRS and CDR2 as YFSETQ. The CDR3 loop spans 12 amino acids. The CDR3 DNA reads as TGCGCCAGCAGCTGGCAGGGGATTGAGCAGTTCTTC. Translation gives CASSWQGIEQFF.

The CDR3 loop is CASSLDGATFF. As DNA, the CDR3 is TGTGCCAGCAGCTTGGATGGAGCAACTTTCTTT. The V gene is TRBV5-4, the J gene TRBJ1-1; D ambiguous. In germline, CDR1 is SGHNT, CDR2 YYREEE (reference sequence). The CDR3 sequence is 11 residues long. The germline V and J ends were trimmed by 0 bases and 12 bases, with 9 bases remaining between them.